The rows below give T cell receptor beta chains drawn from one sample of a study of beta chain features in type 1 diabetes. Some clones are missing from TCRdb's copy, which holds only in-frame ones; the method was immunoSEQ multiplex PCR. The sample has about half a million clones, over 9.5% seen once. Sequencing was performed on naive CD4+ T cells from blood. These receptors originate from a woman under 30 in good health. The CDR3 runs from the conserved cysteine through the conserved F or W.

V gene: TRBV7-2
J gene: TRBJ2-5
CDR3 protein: CASSLGGQKETQYF

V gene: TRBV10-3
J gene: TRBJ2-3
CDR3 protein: CAISEWTPGEAGADDTQYF

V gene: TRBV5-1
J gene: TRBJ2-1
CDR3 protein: CASSLTSSSEQFF

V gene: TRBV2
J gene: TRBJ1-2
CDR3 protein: CAIQTGLYGYTF

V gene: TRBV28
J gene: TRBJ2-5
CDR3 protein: CASRASAETQYF

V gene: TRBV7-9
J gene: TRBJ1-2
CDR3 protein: CASSPGQGNRWNGYTF

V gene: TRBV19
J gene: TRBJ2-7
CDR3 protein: CASSMTGIYEQYF

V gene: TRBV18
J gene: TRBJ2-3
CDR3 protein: CASSPLLRGSDTQYF

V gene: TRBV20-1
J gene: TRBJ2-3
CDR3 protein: CSADKADTQYF

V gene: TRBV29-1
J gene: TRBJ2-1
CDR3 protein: CTGRDRGRNEQFF

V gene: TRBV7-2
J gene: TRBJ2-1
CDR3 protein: CASSQGRRSSYNEQFF

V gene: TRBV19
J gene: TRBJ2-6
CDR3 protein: CASSQNPAAGANVLTF

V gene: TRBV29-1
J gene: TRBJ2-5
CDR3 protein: CSVEGETQYF

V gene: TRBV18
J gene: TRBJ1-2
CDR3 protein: CASSTGQDYGYTF

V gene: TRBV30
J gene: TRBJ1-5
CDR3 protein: CAWSVQGNQPQHF

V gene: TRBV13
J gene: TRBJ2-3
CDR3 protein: CASYARGLRTVTDTQYF

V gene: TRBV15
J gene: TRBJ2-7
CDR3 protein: CATSRGRGPGQYF

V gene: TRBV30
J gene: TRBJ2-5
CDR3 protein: CAWSVKGLAVQETQYF

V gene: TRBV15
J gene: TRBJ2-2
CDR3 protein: CATSIHRPGGSGELFF

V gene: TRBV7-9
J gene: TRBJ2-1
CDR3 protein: CASSPADYSLSDEQFF

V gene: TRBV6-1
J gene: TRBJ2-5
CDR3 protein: CASSVFETQYF

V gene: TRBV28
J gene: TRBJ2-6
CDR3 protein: CASSDNRVGANVLTF

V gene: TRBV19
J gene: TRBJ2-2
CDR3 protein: CASTSSFPTGELFF

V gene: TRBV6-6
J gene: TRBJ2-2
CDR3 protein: CASSWDGNTGELFF

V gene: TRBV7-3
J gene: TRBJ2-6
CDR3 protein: CASSPYTGANVLTF

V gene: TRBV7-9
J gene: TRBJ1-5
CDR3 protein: CASSLAGPNQPQHF

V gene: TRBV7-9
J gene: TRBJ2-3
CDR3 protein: CASSLGLHTDTQYF

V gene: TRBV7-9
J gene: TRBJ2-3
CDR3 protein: CASRGTGGADTQYF

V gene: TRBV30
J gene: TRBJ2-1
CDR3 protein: CAWSVGLAAVGYEQFF

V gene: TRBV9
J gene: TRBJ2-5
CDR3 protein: CASSPTSGRWETQYF